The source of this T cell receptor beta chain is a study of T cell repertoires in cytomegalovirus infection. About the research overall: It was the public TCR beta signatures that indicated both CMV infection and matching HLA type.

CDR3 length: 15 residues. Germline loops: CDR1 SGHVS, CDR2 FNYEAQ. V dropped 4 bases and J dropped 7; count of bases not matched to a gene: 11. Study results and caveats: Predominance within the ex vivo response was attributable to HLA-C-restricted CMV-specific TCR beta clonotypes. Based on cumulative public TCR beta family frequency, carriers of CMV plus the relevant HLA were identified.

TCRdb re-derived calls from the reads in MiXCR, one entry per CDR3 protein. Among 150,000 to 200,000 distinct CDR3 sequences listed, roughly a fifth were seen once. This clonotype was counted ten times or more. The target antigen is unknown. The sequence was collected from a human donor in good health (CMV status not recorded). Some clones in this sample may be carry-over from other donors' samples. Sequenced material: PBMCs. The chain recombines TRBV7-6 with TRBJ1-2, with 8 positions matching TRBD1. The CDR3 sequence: CASSSAPGQAGGYTF. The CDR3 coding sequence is TGTGCCAGCAGCTCCGCTCCGGGACAGGCCGGTGGCTACACCTTC.